A single T cell receptor (beta chain) is shown here with its context. Its antigen is not known. This specimen comes from a study of T cell repertoires in cytomegalovirus infection. Background on the study: CMV infection and matching HLA type were both indicated by public TCR beta signatures.

The CDR3 length is 15 residues. The V end lost 8 bases, the J end lost 4 bases, and 20 bases lay between the germline ends. From germline, CDR1 is SNHLY and CDR2 FYNNEI. Findings and caveats of the study: Carriers of CMV and the relevant HLA type were discriminated by public TCR beta frequency.

TCRdb re-derived calls from the reads in MiXCR, one entry per CDR3 protein. The data show roughly 300,000 distinct CDR3 sequences, with about 26% seen just once and around 14% held by the top ten. Sequenced sample: PBMCs. The sequence came from a human donor in good health (CMV status not recorded). Some clones in this sample may be carry-over from other donors' samples. The chain joins TRBV2 to TRBJ1-1; D is unresolved. The CDR3 nucleotides read TGTGCCAGCCGGCTCCGGGATACTGCCGCCACTGAAGCTTTCTTT. Residues: CASRLRDTAATEAFF.